This entry describes one TCR beta chain. Recent vaccinations or acute infections were absent in the healthy HIV-negative adult donors. Splitting of CD4+ cells produced CD45RA+ naive and CD45RA-negative memory subsets. Germline CDR1 LNHDA, CDR2 SQIVND (reference sequence). The V end was cut by 6 bases, the J end by 1 base, with 19 bases between. CDR3 length: 17 amino acids. TCRdb's table, derived via immunoSEQ multiplex PCR, lists solely in-frame clones and lacks some. This table holds about a million clones, 70% to 85% found once. The data originate from a study of shared clonotypes between healthy human individuals.

The gene calls are TRBV19 and TRBJ1-5, with D perhaps TRBD1 (5 bases). The receptor was derived from a man between 18 and 29 years old in good health. Some clones in this sample may be carry-over from other donors' samples. Material for sequencing was memory CD4+ T cells from PBMCs. Subset noted: CD45RA-negative fraction. The CDR3 sequence is CASRPPTGVGSNQPQHF. Written as DNA, the CDR3 is TGTGCCAGTAGGCCTCCAACGGGGGTTGGGAGCAATCAGCCCCAGCATTTT.